One and the same sample provided the 21 T cell receptor beta chains below, sequenced in a study of T cell responses to AZD1222 COVID-19 vaccine. Profiled with immunoSEQ multiplex PCR; TCRdb holds only in-frame clones, not every one. The sample lists roughly 120,000 clones; approximately 85% were seen once. Source: peripheral blood, taken 28 days after the second AZD1222 dose. These receptors all come from an adult who received the AZD1222 COVID-19 vaccine.

This sequence joins TRBV12-3 or TRBV12-4 and TRBJ1-1; D perhaps matches TRBD1 (6 bases). This CDR3 comprises 12 residues. V lost 3 bases to trimming and J lost 11 bases, with 13 bases between them. This CDR3 is CASSFWGQAAFF. For the CDR3, the DNA is TGTGCCAGCAGTTTCTGGGGGCAGGCGGCTTTCTTT.

The V and J genes are TRBV19 and TRBJ1-2; TRBD1 is a possible D gene (5 bases). There are 16 residues in the CDR3. Germline loops: CDR1 LNHDA, CDR2 SQIVND (reference sequence). V was shortened by 3 bases and J by 3 bases, with 17 bases between the two germline ends. The CDR3 sequence: CASSMPREELDYGYTF. CDR3 bases: TGTGCCAGTAGTATGCCCAGGGAGGAATTGGACTATGGCTACACCTTC.

The chain carries TRBV30 and TRBJ1-5; D might be TRBD1 (6 bases). CDR1 is GTSNPN, CDR2 SVGIG, per germline (reference sequence). The V end was cut by 1 base, the J end by 4 bases, with 8 bases between. The CDR3 is 13 amino acids. CDR3 bases: TGTGCCTGGAGTGAAGGGGGGAATCAGCCCCAGCATTTT. Translating it yields CAWSEGGNQPQHF.

The chain links TRBV7-9 to TRBJ2-7; D may match TRBD1 or TRBD2 (5 bases each). Germline V gives CDR1 SEHNR, CDR2 FQNEAQ (reference sequence). V lost 0 bases and J lost 3, with 12 bases in between. This CDR3 is built from 15 residues. DNA for the CDR3: TGTGCCAGCAGCTTAGCCGGGACCGCGAACTACGAGCAGTACTTC. It codes for CASSLAGTANYEQYF.

The rearrangement uses TRBV21-1 and TRBJ1-3. TRBV21-1 is a recognized pseudogene. This CDR3 region has 12 residues. Here the CDR3 reads CASTPSGNTIYF. The CDR3 nucleotides are TGTGCCAGTACGCCATCTGGAAACACCATATATTTT.

The chain joins TRBV19 to TRBJ1-2; tentatively, D is TRBD1 (6 bases). This CDR3 is 14 amino acids long. Trimming stripped 7 bases from V and 8 bases from J, with 20 bases between. From germline, CDR1 is LNHDA and CDR2 SQIVND (reference sequence). CDR3 nucleotide sequence: TGTGCCAGTACATTCCTACAGGGAAGTAGGGGCTACACCTTC. This sequence encodes CASTFLQGSRGYTF.

The gene calls are TRBV6-2 or TRBV6-3 and TRBJ1-5; D is ambiguous. Germline CDR1 MNHEY, CDR2 SVGEGT. CDR3 length: 18 amino acids. Trimming stripped 5 bases from V and 3 bases from J, with 23 bases between. CDR3 in amino acids: CASSTPSAGVMINQPQHF. CDR3 in DNA: TGTGCCAGCAGTACCCCCTCGGCAGGCGTTATGATCAATCAGCCCCAGCATTTT.

The genes are TRBV5-1 and TRBJ2-5, with D possibly being TRBD1 or TRBD2 (5 bases each). The V and J ends lost 2 bases and 4 bases respectively, with 12 bases between them. Germline CDR1 and CDR2: SGHRS and YFSETQ. The CDR3 covers 14 residues. The CDR3 nucleotides read TGCGCCAGCAGCTTCTTGGGACGAGCAGAGACCCAGTACTTC. Residues: CASSFLGRAETQYF.

The rearrangement uses TRBV19 and TRBJ2-7; TRBD2 is a possible D gene (6 bases). This CDR3 has 14 amino acids. Trimming removed 7 bases at V and 4 bases at J, with 17 bases between. CDR1 and CDR2 from the germline V gene are LNHDA and SQIVND (reference sequence). The DNA of the CDR3 is TGTGCCAGTAAGGCCTCGGGACTTTCTTACGAGCAGTACTTC. This gives the protein CASKASGLSYEQYF.

V is TRBV7-2 and J is TRBJ2-4; 7 positions match TRBD1. The V and J ends lost 4 bases and 8 bases, in that order; junction bases with no gene match: 5. CDR3 size: 13 residues. From germline, CDR1 is SGHTA and CDR2 FQGNSA. CDR3 in amino acids: CASSSRDSDIQYF. In DNA, the CDR3 is TGTGCCAGCAGCTCCCGGGACAGTGACATTCAGTACTTC.

The chain carries TRBV11-1 and TRBJ1-1, with 8 positions matching TRBD1. Germline CDR1 SGHAT, CDR2 FQDESV (reference sequence). The CDR3 is 15 amino acids. V lost 2 bases and J lost 7; bases outside the gene matches: 9. The CDR3 region is CASSLNPTGEVEAFF. DNA of the CDR3: TGTGCCAGCAGCTTAAACCCGACAGGGGAGGTTGAAGCTTTCTTT.

The chain joins TRBV28 to TRBJ1-2; unclear D gene. CDR1 is MDHEN, CDR2 SYDVKM, per germline. This CDR3 spans 15 amino acids. V lost 7 bases and J 8 bases, leaving 23 bases between the germline ends. The CDR3 nucleotides are TGTGCCAGCACCGTCCGTGGTTCCGGGGTAGGCGGCTACACCTTC. Translated: CASTVRGSGVGGYTF.

The rearrangement joins TRBV30 to TRBJ2-6, with a weak D call TRBD2 (7 bases). The CDR3 spans 22 residues. V was trimmed by 2 bases and J by 1 base, leaving 30 bases between them. CDR1 and CDR2 (germline): GTSNPN, SVGIG (reference sequence). The chain's CDR3 is CAWSPIAGAPTAWGSGANVLTF. The DNA for the CDR3 is TGTGCCTGGAGTCCTATCGCGGGGGCCCCTACTGCTTGGGGATCTGGGGCCAACGTCCTGACTTTC. The full variable domain, rest sourced from reference TRBV30 and TRBJ2-6, is SQTIHQWPATLVQPVGSPLSLECTVEGTSNPNLYWYRQAAGRGLQLLFYSVGIGQISSEVPQNLSASRPQDRQFILSSKKLLLSDSGFYLCAWSPIAGAPTAWGSGANVLTFGAGSRLTVL.

The chain carries TRBV7-3 and TRBJ2-1; D might be TRBD1 or TRBD2, each matching 6 bases. Per the germline V gene, CDR1 is SGHTA and CDR2 is FQGTGA. Trimming removed 8 bases at V and 8 bases at J, with 16 bases between. The CDR3 is 13 amino acids. The CDR3, as DNA: TGTGCCAGCGGCACAGGGAGGCTAGATGAGCAGTTCTTC. This translates into CASGTGRLDEQFF.

This clone was recorded only once. This chain joins TRBV3-1 (or the pseudogene TRBV3-2) and TRBJ1-3, with D uncertain. V lost 2 bases to trimming and J lost 0 bases, with 5 bases between them. The CDR3 covers 14 residues. Germline values: CDR1 LGHDT, CDR2 YNNKEL (reference sequence). In DNA form, the CDR3 reads TGTGCCAGCAGCCAATTGGACTCTGGAAACACCATATATTTT. Residues: CASSQLDSGNTIYF.

This clone was seen a few times. This chain links TRBV5-1 with TRBJ2-3; D remains ambiguous. The germline V gene has CDR1 SGHRS and CDR2 YFSETQ. V was trimmed by 0 bases and J by 3 bases, leaving 8 bases between them. The CDR3 sequence is 14 residues long. CDR3 sequence reads: CASSLGESTDTQYF. In DNA form, the CDR3 reads TGCGCCAGCAGCTTGGGTGAATCGACAGATACGCAGTATTTT. The full variable domain, its missing parts supplied by reference TRBV5-1 and TRBJ2-3, is KAGVTQTPRYLIKTRGQQVTLSCSPISGHRSVSWYQQTPGQGLQFLFEYFSETQRNKGNFPGRFSGRQFSNSRSEMNVSTLELGDSALYLCASSLGESTDTQYFGPGTRLTVL.

CDR3 sequence reads: CASTPREGLGASPLHF. The DNA for the CDR3 is TGTGCCAGCACCCCCCGCGAGGGGCTGGGGGCCTCACCCCTCCACTTT. This chain joins TRBV9 and TRBJ1-6; D possibly corresponds to TRBD1 (6 bases). Deletions cut 6 bases from V and 10 bases from J, with 23 bases between. CDR1 and CDR2 (germline): SGDLS, YYNGEE. The CDR3 extends over 16 amino acids.

This clone was seen a handful of times. The CDR3 protein is CAWSAWEDYGYTF. The CDR3 nucleotides are TGTGCCTGGAGTGCATGGGAAGACTATGGCTACACCTTC. V is TRBV30 and J is TRBJ1-2, with D hard to call. The germline V and J ends were trimmed by 1 base and 3 bases, with 9 bases remaining between them. The CDR3 is made up of 13 amino acids. CDR1 and CDR2 (germline): GTSNPN, SVGIG (reference sequence).

CDR3 amino acids: CASSESGTGQKQPQHF. CDR3 coding DNA: TGTGCCAGCAGTGAAAGCGGGACAGGGCAAAAGCAGCCCCAGCATTTT. The chain couples TRBV2 to TRBJ1-5; 9 bases fit TRBD1. V gave up 2 bases and J gave up 7 bases; unmatched junction bases: 9. The CDR3 extends over 16 amino acids. Germline CDR1 and CDR2: SNHLY and FYNNEI.

The V call is TRBV7-9, the J call TRBJ2-5; 8 nucleotides line up with TRBD1. The germline V gene encodes CDR1 SEHNR and CDR2 FQNEAQ (reference sequence). J gave up 4 bases and V 5 bases, and 6 bases lay outside the gene matches. The CDR3 runs 14 residues. Written as DNA, the CDR3 is TGTGCCAGCAGCCCCTGGACAGGGACAGAGACCCAGTACTTC. It codes for CASSPWTGTETQYF.

The count of this clone is one. The chain recombines TRBV5-1 with TRBJ1-4; perhaps TRBD1 as D (5 bases). Germline V gives CDR1 SGHRS, CDR2 YFSETQ. The V gene lost 2 bases and the J gene lost 6 bases, with 8 bases spanning the gap. This CDR3 contains 13 residues. Here the CDR3 DNA reads TGCGCCAGCAGCTTCCAGGGAGATGAAAAACTGTTTTTT. Encoded protein: CASSFQGDEKLFF. Looking up the rest from reference TRBV5-1 and TRBJ1-4 gives the full variable domain: KAGVTQTPRYLIKTRGQQVTLSCSPISGHRSVSWYQQTPGQGLQFLFEYFSETQRNKGNFPGRFSGRQFSNSRSEMNVSTLELGDSALYLCASSFQGDEKLFFGSGTQLSVL.